A selection of T cell receptor beta chains follows, all from one sample in a study of blood T cells in healthy people across ages. TCRdb fed the 5' RACE reads into MiXCR, producing one record per CDR3 protein. The sample yields over 600,000 distinct CDR3 sequences, about half seen once. Sequencing was done on a sample of blood. The receptors were sampled from a man older than 75 in good health. Each CDR3 is given with its conserved first and last residue. The order of the fields is J gene, clone size, D gene, V gene, CDR3 DNA, CDR3 protein. A D gene is named only where the DNA matches it firmly. A clone size is listed for some rows: how often the clone was seen (once, few, many), or a class if it is expanded.

TRBJ2-7,NA,TRBD1,TRBV5-1,TGCGCCAGCAGGGAAACAGGGGGACCGAACAATAAGCAGTACTTC,CASRETGGPNNKQYF
TRBJ2-7,NA,NA,TRBV5-1,TGCGCCAGCAGCTATTCCGGGACAACGGGAAACGAGCAGTACTTC,CASSYSGTTGNEQYF
TRBJ2-3,NA,NA,TRBV5-6,TGTGCCAGCAGCTCCACAGGAGCCCGGGCGTTCGGCACAGATACGCAGTATTTT,CASSSTGARAFGTDTQYF
TRBJ2-7,NA,TRBD2,TRBV29-1,TGCAGCGTTGGCCTAGCGGGGGGCAGCTCCTACAATGAGCAGTACTTC,CSVGLAGGSSYNEQYF
TRBJ2-5,NA,NA,TRBV3-1,TGTGCCAGCAGCGCAAGGCATGGGACAAACGTTGGTTCCCGAGAGACCCAGTACTTC,CASSARHGTNVGSRETQYF
TRBJ2-7,few,TRBD1,TRBV5-1,TGCGCCAGCAGGGGGACAGGGGATAACATTGAGCAGTACTTC,CASRGTGDNIEQYF
TRBJ2-1,few,NA,TRBV27,TGTGCCAGCAGTTTATCCCCGCAGGGGGAGCAGTTCTTC,CASSLSPQGEQFF
TRBJ2-3,few,TRBD2,TRBV6-5,TGTGCCAGCAGTTACAGCGGGATAGCGGCAGATACGCAGTATTTT,CASSYSGIAADTQYF
TRBJ1-2,NA,TRBD1,TRBV7-2,TGTGCCAGCAGCGCGGGAGAGACAGGGAGTGGCTACACCTTC,CASSAGETGSGYTF
TRBJ1-1,few,NA,TRBV3-1,TGTGCCAGCAGCCTCAGCGGGGGCCCGAAAACTTTCTTT,CASSLSGGPKTFF
TRBJ1-4,NA,TRBD1,TRBV6-6,TGTGCCAGCAGTTCGACAGGGTTAAATGAAAAACTGTTTTTT,CASSSTGLNEKLFF
TRBJ2-2,NA,NA,TRBV5-1,TGCGCCAGCAGCTTGGGGAGAACGGGCACCGGGGGGCTGTTTTTT,CASSLGRTGTGGLFF
TRBJ1-5,NA,NA,TRBV7-2,TGTGCCAGCAGCCCCGACGGGACGGATAATCAGCCCCAGCATTTT,CASSPDGTDNQPQHF
TRBJ2-3,few,TRBD2,TRBV7-2,TGTGCCAGCAGCTTAGAGGCATCGGGAGGGCAGTATTTT,CASSLEASGGQYF
TRBJ2-5,NA,NA,TRBV7-2,TGTGCCGGCAGCGGGCTACGGCGGGAGACCCAGTACTTC,CAGSGLRRETQYF
TRBJ2-3,once,NA,TRBV2,TGTGCCAGCAGTGGGGCCTCAAGGGCCGTTGGGGCAGATACGCAGTATTTT,CASSGASRAVGADTQYF
TRBJ2-1,NA,NA,TRBV7-2,TGTGCCAGCAGCAACACCGGGACCACCTACAATGAGCAGTTCTTC,CASSNTGTTYNEQFF
TRBJ2-7,NA,NA,TRBV12-3/TRBV12-4,TGTGCCAGCAGTTTCTTTGGGAGTTACGAGCAGTACTTC,CASSFFGSYEQYF
TRBJ2-7,few,TRBD2,TRBV5-1,TGCGCCAGCAGCTTGGATGGCGCGGGAGGTAGGGAGCAGTACTTC,CASSLDGAGGREQYF
TRBJ2-1,few,NA,TRBV24-1,TGTGCCACCAGTGGCGGTACCTCTTACAATGAGCAGTTCTTC,CATSGGTSYNEQFF
TRBJ2-5,NA,NA,TRBV11-2,TGTGCCAGCAGCCCCCTAGGAAGCGTCGGAGAGACCCAGTACTTC,CASSPLGSVGETQYF
TRBJ2-5,few,TRBD1,TRBV7-2,TGTGCCAGCAGCTTAGCGCGCTACAGGGGGCGAGAGACCCAGTACTTC,CASSLARYRGRETQYF
TRBJ2-1,NA,TRBD2,TRBV6-5,TGTGCCAGCAGTTTACCTCCTAGGACTAGCGAGTACAATGAGCAGTTCTTC,CASSLPPRTSEYNEQFF
TRBJ2-5,NA,NA,TRBV4-1,TGCGCCAGCAGCCCTGGAGTGGCCCGAGGAGACCAAGAGACCCAGTACTTC,CASSPGVARGDQETQYF
TRBJ2-1,once,TRBD1,TRBV29-1,TGCAGCGTCAGAGTAGGGGGCCAAGAGACCCAGTTCTTC,CSVRVGGQETQFF
TRBJ1-6,few,NA,TRBV30,TGTGCCTGGACAGGCTCTAATTATTCACCCCTCCACTTT,CAWTGSNYSPLHF
TRBJ2-1,few,NA,TRBV28,TGTGCCAGCAGTTTCACAATGCTACGGGTCGGGCACAATGAGCAGTTCTTC,CASSFTMLRVGHNEQFF
TRBJ1-1,few,NA,TRBV9,TGTGCCAGCAGCACGAGCTACTGGGGGAGCACTGAAGCTTTCTTT,CASSTSYWGSTEAFF
TRBJ1-5,NA,NA,TRBV28,TGTGCCAGCAGTTCCAACCGGGTAGGGGGCAATCAGCCCCAGCATTTT,CASSSNRVGGNQPQHF
TRBJ2-5,NA,NA,TRBV6-1,TGTGCCAGCAGCTCTGCGTGGGCTCCCCTTTACAATGAGCAGTACTTC,CASSSAWAPLYNEQYF
TRBJ2-2,few,NA,TRBV19,TGTGCCAGTACCCTGCTCGGTAACACCGGGGAGCTGTTTTTT,CASTLLGNTGELFF
TRBJ2-2,NA,NA,TRBV6-5,TGTGCCAGCAGTCCCCTCCGTCTTCGGAACACCGGGGAGCTGTTTTTT,CASSPLRLRNTGELFF
TRBJ2-3,NA,NA,TRBV13,TGTGCCAGCAGCTTCGAGGGGGTTCCCACAGATACGCAGTATTTT,CASSFEGVPTDTQYF